This is a list of T cell receptor beta chains from one sample in a study of vaccination and CD4 T cells after COVID-19. Using its own MiXCR run on the PCR reads, TCRdb lists one record per CDR3 protein. The sample contains about 6,600 distinct CDR3 sequences, around half of which appear only once. For these TCRs, the target antigens are not known. The sample taken for sequencing was CD4+ T cells from blood, cultured in vitro. Receptor source: a human donor in good health. CDR3s include the opening cysteine and the closing phenylalanine or tryptophan. Fields, in order: V gene, J gene, clone size, D gene, CDR3 protein, CDR3 DNA. A D gene is named only where the DNA matches it firmly. Part of the rows lack a size; the others show once, few, many or a class for expanded clones.

v_gene: TRBV30; j_gene: TRBJ1-2; abundance: NA; d_gene: TRBD1; CDR3aa: CAWRSGQVDRYTF; CDR3nt: TGTGCCTGGAGATCGGGACAGGTAGACCGCTACACCTTC
v_gene: TRBV18; j_gene: TRBJ2-5; abundance: NA; d_gene: TRBD1; CDR3aa: CASSSTGVGETQYF; CDR3nt: TGTGCCAGCTCAAGCACAGGGGTCGGGGAGACCCAGTACTTC
v_gene: TRBV28; j_gene: TRBJ2-3; abundance: NA; d_gene: NA; CDR3aa: CASSLDTLGPDTQYF; CDR3nt: TGTGCCAGCAGTCTAGACACCTTAGGTCCAGATACGCAGTATTTT
v_gene: TRBV19; j_gene: TRBJ1-4; abundance: NA; d_gene: NA; CDR3aa: CASSDEGGKLFF; CDR3nt: TGTGCCAGTAGTGACGAGGGGGGAAAACTGTTTTTT
v_gene: TRBV7-6; j_gene: TRBJ2-2; abundance: few; d_gene: TRBD2; CDR3aa: CASSPRLAGAGNTGELFF; CDR3nt: TGTGCCAGCAGCCCACGACTAGCGGGAGCCGGGAACACCGGGGAGCTGTTTTTT
v_gene: TRBV6-1; j_gene: TRBJ2-7; abundance: NA; d_gene: TRBD1; CDR3aa: CASSRHDRGSYEQYF; CDR3nt: TGTGCCAGCAGCCGGCATGACAGGGGCTCCTACGAGCAGTACTTC
v_gene: TRBV10-3; j_gene: TRBJ2-5; abundance: NA; d_gene: TRBD2; CDR3aa: CAISRGSGGETQYF; CDR3nt: TGTGCCATCTCTCGCGGGAGCGGGGGAGAGACCCAGTACTTC
v_gene: TRBV6-2/TRBV6-3; j_gene: TRBJ1-2; abundance: few; d_gene: NA; CDR3aa: CASTDRHGYTF; CDR3nt: TGTGCCAGTACCGACCGGCACGGCTACACCTTC
v_gene: TRBV6-1; j_gene: TRBJ1-5; abundance: NA; d_gene: NA; CDR3aa: CASSEALGSNQPQHF; CDR3nt: TGTGCCAGCAGTGAAGCTTTGGGAAGCAATCAGCCCCAGCATTTT
v_gene: TRBV6-5; j_gene: TRBJ2-3; abundance: NA; d_gene: NA; CDR3aa: CASSSGDKTDTQYF; CDR3nt: TGTGCCAGCAGTTCCGGTGACAAAACAGATACGCAGTATTTT
v_gene: TRBV6-1; j_gene: TRBJ1-1; abundance: NA; d_gene: NA; CDR3aa: CASRMEQPNTEAFF; CDR3nt: TGTGCCAGCAGGATGGAACAGCCGAACACTGAAGCTTTCTTT
v_gene: TRBV6-1; j_gene: TRBJ2-7; abundance: NA; d_gene: NA; CDR3aa: CASSVLGTEVGEQYF; CDR3nt: TGTGCCAGCAGTGTACTTGGGACGGAGGTGGGAGAGCAGTACTTC
v_gene: TRBV5-6; j_gene: TRBJ1-2; abundance: NA; d_gene: NA; CDR3aa: CASSLELMGGYTF; CDR3nt: TGTGCCAGCAGCTTGGAACTGATGGGAGGCTACACCTTC
v_gene: TRBV6-2/TRBV6-3; j_gene: TRBJ1-2; abundance: NA; d_gene: NA; CDR3aa: CASSPKTLEADYGYTF; CDR3nt: TGTGCCAGCAGCCCAAAGACCCTGGAGGCAGACTATGGCTACACCTTC
v_gene: TRBV4-1; j_gene: TRBJ1-5; abundance: few; d_gene: NA; CDR3aa: CASSQDDGRAQPQHF; CDR3nt: TGCGCCAGCAGCCAAGATGACGGGAGGGCTCAGCCCCAGCATTTT
v_gene: TRBV10-3; j_gene: TRBJ1-2; abundance: NA; d_gene: TRBD1; CDR3aa: CAISESSFRRRGHGYTF; CDR3nt: TGTGCCATCAGTGAGTCGTCCTTCAGAAGGAGGGGGCATGGCTACACCTTC
v_gene: TRBV30; j_gene: TRBJ1-1; abundance: NA; d_gene: NA; CDR3aa: CAWSRGTEAFF; CDR3nt: TGTGCCTGGAGTCGGGGAACTGAAGCTTTCTTT
v_gene: TRBV20-1; j_gene: TRBJ2-3; abundance: NA; d_gene: NA; CDR3aa: CSARDRIHIAQDTQYF; CDR3nt: TGCAGTGCTAGAGATCGAATTCATATCGCGCAAGATACGCAGTATTTT
v_gene: TRBV28; j_gene: TRBJ2-7; abundance: NA; d_gene: TRBD2; CDR3aa: CASSLTAGAYEQYF; CDR3nt: TGTGCCAGCAGTTTGACAGCGGGGGCCTACGAGCAGTACTTC
v_gene: TRBV20-1; j_gene: TRBJ1-1; abundance: NA; d_gene: NA; CDR3aa: CSAKRGWNTEAFF; CDR3nt: TGCAGTGCTAAAAGGGGGTGGAACACTGAAGCTTTCTTT
v_gene: TRBV28; j_gene: TRBJ1-6; abundance: NA; d_gene: TRBD1; CDR3aa: CASSFRIRGLDF; CDR3nt: TGTGCCAGCAGTTTCCGCATCAGGGGGCTGGACTTT
v_gene: TRBV18; j_gene: TRBJ1-2; abundance: NA; d_gene: NA; CDR3aa: CASSPPRSFYGYTF; CDR3nt: TGTGCCAGCTCACCACCTAGGAGCTTCTATGGCTACACCTTC
v_gene: TRBV6-5; j_gene: TRBJ2-7; abundance: NA; d_gene: TRBD2; CDR3aa: CASSYSNLLAGTYEQYF; CDR3nt: TGTGCCAGCAGTTACTCGAATTTACTAGCGGGGACCTACGAGCAGTACTTC
v_gene: TRBV5-1; j_gene: TRBJ1-2; abundance: NA; d_gene: NA; CDR3aa: CASSLGARDTGYTF; CDR3nt: TGCGCCAGCAGCTTGGGAGCTCGGGACACCGGCTACACCTTC
v_gene: TRBV12-3/TRBV12-4; j_gene: TRBJ1-1; abundance: NA; d_gene: TRBD1; CDR3aa: CASGEGAVNTEAFF; CDR3nt: TGTGCCAGCGGCGAGGGGGCCGTGAACACTGAAGCTTTCTTT
v_gene: TRBV6-4; j_gene: TRBJ1-1; abundance: few; d_gene: TRBD1; CDR3aa: CASSIKTGGTPAFF; CDR3nt: TGTGCCAGCAGCATAAAGACAGGGGGCACGCCGGCTTTCTTT
v_gene: TRBV29-1; j_gene: TRBJ2-7; abundance: NA; d_gene: TRBD1; CDR3aa: CSARGQGGEQYF; CDR3nt: TGCAGCGCCCGTGGACAGGGCGGTGAGCAGTACTTC
v_gene: TRBV21-1; j_gene: TRBJ1-2; abundance: few; d_gene: NA; CDR3aa: CASSKRQYSNYGYTF; CDR3nt: TGTGCCAGCAGCAAACGACAGTATTCTAACTATGGCTACACCTTC
v_gene: TRBV27; j_gene: TRBJ2-5; abundance: few; d_gene: TRBD1; CDR3aa: CASSIGTGQTQYF; CDR3nt: TGTGCCAGCAGTATCGGGACAGGGCAGACCCAGTACTTC
v_gene: TRBV6-2/TRBV6-3; j_gene: TRBJ1-2; abundance: few; d_gene: TRBD1; CDR3aa: CASSYWTGDGYTF; CDR3nt: TGTGCCAGCAGTTATTGGACAGGGGATGGCTACACCTTC
v_gene: TRBV20-1; j_gene: TRBJ1-2; abundance: NA; d_gene: NA; CDR3aa: CSRDGYTF; CDR3nt: TGCAGCAGAGATGGCTACACCTTC
v_gene: TRBV19; j_gene: TRBJ2-5; abundance: NA; d_gene: NA; CDR3aa: CASSEGGGRETQYF; CDR3nt: TGTGCCAGCTCTGAGGGCGGTGGGAGGGAGACCCAGTACTTC
v_gene: TRBV20-1; j_gene: TRBJ2-2; abundance: NA; d_gene: NA; CDR3aa: CSARTAGELFF; CDR3nt: TGCAGTGCTAGGACTGCCGGGGAGCTGTTTTTT
v_gene: TRBV11-3; j_gene: TRBJ1-1; abundance: NA; d_gene: NA; CDR3aa: CASSSRTNTEAFF; CDR3nt: TGTGCCAGCAGCTCACGGACAAACACTGAAGCTTTCTTT
v_gene: TRBV20-1; j_gene: TRBJ2-1; abundance: NA; d_gene: TRBD2; CDR3aa: CSAGRESSGLTHNEQFF; CDR3nt: TGCAGTGCCGGGAGGGAGAGTAGCGGCCTTACCCACAATGAGCAGTTCTTC
v_gene: TRBV20-1; j_gene: TRBJ1-2; abundance: few; d_gene: NA; CDR3aa: CSARDGGPGRGYTF; CDR3nt: TGCAGTGCTAGAGATGGGGGGCCCGGGCGTGGCTACACCTTC
v_gene: TRBV6-5; j_gene: TRBJ2-7; abundance: NA; d_gene: TRBD2; CDR3aa: CASSYVGWGQLAGIYEQYF; CDR3nt: TGTGCCAGCAGTTACGTAGGGTGGGGGCAACTAGCGGGAATATACGAGCAGTACTTC
v_gene: TRBV10-2; j_gene: TRBJ2-7; abundance: few; d_gene: TRBD2; CDR3aa: CASSGTSYYEQYF; CDR3nt: TGCGCCAGCAGTGGGACTAGCTACTACGAGCAGTACTTC
v_gene: TRBV2; j_gene: TRBJ2-7; abundance: NA; d_gene: TRBD1; CDR3aa: CATGQGASREQYF; CDR3nt: TGTGCCACTGGACAGGGCGCCAGTCGCGAGCAGTACTTC
v_gene: TRBV27; j_gene: TRBJ2-7; abundance: NA; d_gene: NA; CDR3aa: CASSSRGGAPYEQYF; CDR3nt: TGTGCCAGCAGCTCTAGGGGGGGGGCCCCCTACGAGCAGTACTTC
v_gene: TRBV12-3/TRBV12-4; j_gene: TRBJ1-5; abundance: NA; d_gene: TRBD1; CDR3aa: CASSLGQPNQPQHF; CDR3nt: TGTGCCAGCAGTCTGGGACAGCCCAATCAGCCCCAGCATTTT
v_gene: TRBV12-3/TRBV12-4; j_gene: TRBJ1-6; abundance: NA; d_gene: TRBD1; CDR3aa: CASSQAGTGSSPLHF; CDR3nt: TGTGCCAGCAGTCAGGCCGGGACAGGGAGTTCACCCCTCCACTTT
v_gene: TRBV20-1; j_gene: TRBJ2-5; abundance: few; d_gene: NA; CDR3aa: CSARTLYSPQYQETQYF; CDR3nt: TGCAGTGCTAGGACTCTGTATTCCCCCCAGTACCAAGAGACCCAGTACTTC
v_gene: TRBV4-2; j_gene: TRBJ2-7; abundance: NA; d_gene: TRBD2; CDR3aa: CASSQSSGGLTYEQYF; CDR3nt: TGTGCCAGCAGCCAAAGTAGCGGGGGCCTTACCTACGAGCAGTACTTC
v_gene: TRBV7-8; j_gene: TRBJ1-5; abundance: few; d_gene: NA; CDR3aa: CASSLGRGPSGPQHF; CDR3nt: TGTGCCAGCAGCTTAGGTCGGGGGCCGTCGGGTCCCCAGCATTTT
v_gene: TRBV27; j_gene: TRBJ2-5; abundance: few; d_gene: NA; CDR3aa: CASSLLGSQETQYF; CDR3nt: TGTGCCAGCAGTTTATTAGGGAGCCAAGAGACCCAGTACTTC
v_gene: TRBV20-1; j_gene: TRBJ1-2; abundance: NA; d_gene: TRBD1; CDR3aa: CSANRIQRQGGYGYTF; CDR3nt: TGCAGTGCTAACCGTATCCAACGACAGGGAGGCTATGGCTACACCTTC
v_gene: TRBV6-5; j_gene: TRBJ2-3; abundance: NA; d_gene: TRBD2; CDR3aa: CASSYSATSGGVYTQYF; CDR3nt: TGTGCCAGCAGTTACTCTGCGACTAGCGGGGGGGTATATACGCAGTATTTT
v_gene: TRBV2; j_gene: TRBJ1-1; abundance: NA; d_gene: NA; CDR3aa: CASLDGAGGTEAFF; CDR3nt: TGTGCCAGCCTTGATGGGGCCGGGGGAACTGAAGCTTTCTTT
v_gene: TRBV4-1; j_gene: TRBJ2-3; abundance: NA; d_gene: TRBD2; CDR3aa: CASSQEPSGRARDTQYF; CDR3nt: TGCGCCAGCAGCCAAGAACCTAGCGGGAGGGCCCGGGATACGCAGTATTTT
v_gene: TRBV7-8; j_gene: TRBJ2-1; abundance: NA; d_gene: TRBD2; CDR3aa: CASRVLAGVPNEQFF; CDR3nt: TGTGCCAGCAGAGTACTAGCGGGGGTCCCCAATGAGCAGTTCTTC
v_gene: TRBV6-2/TRBV6-3; j_gene: TRBJ1-1; abundance: few; d_gene: TRBD1; CDR3aa: CASRIIPGQGTEAFF; CDR3nt: TGTGCCAGCAGAATAATTCCGGGACAGGGGACTGAAGCTTTCTTT
v_gene: TRBV2; j_gene: TRBJ2-3; abundance: NA; d_gene: NA; CDR3aa: CASSDTSTDTQYF; CDR3nt: TGTGCCAGCAGTGATACCAGCACAGATACGCAGTATTTT
v_gene: TRBV10-3; j_gene: TRBJ2-3; abundance: NA; d_gene: NA; CDR3aa: CASAQQDTQYF; CDR3nt: TGTGCCTCGGCCCAACAGGATACGCAGTATTTT
v_gene: TRBV20-1; j_gene: TRBJ1-2; abundance: few; d_gene: NA; CDR3aa: CSARPPGGANYGYTF; CDR3nt: TGCAGTGCAAGGCCCCCAGGCGGAGCTAACTATGGCTACACCTTC
v_gene: TRBV12-3/TRBV12-4; j_gene: TRBJ1-3; abundance: once; d_gene: TRBD1; CDR3aa: CASSFPRTGTGNTIYF; CDR3nt: TGTGCCAGCAGTTTCCCCCGGACAGGGACGGGAAACACCATATATTTT
v_gene: TRBV20-1; j_gene: TRBJ2-3; abundance: few; d_gene: TRBD2; CDR3aa: CSAPATSSDTQYF; CDR3nt: TGCAGTGCTCCCGCGACTAGCTCAGATACGCAGTATTTT